This T cell receptor (beta chain) derives from a study of blood T cell repertoires in COVID-19. Study-wide background: The study drew acute and convalescent COVID-19 samples from the United States, Italy and Spain.

TCRdb keeps only in-frame clones here, not all; method: immunoSEQ multiplex PCR. The table records just under 65,000 clones, 80% to 90% of them present only once. From germline, CDR1 is KGHSH and CDR2 LQKENI. CDR3 length equals 15 residues. With 4 bases clipped from V and 1 base from J, the junction kept 4 bases outside the gene matches. V and J are TRBV18 and TRBJ2-3; 8 bases fit TRBD2. The receptor's source is a man in his forties with acute or convalescent COVID-19. Sequencing was performed on peripheral blood. The CDR3 reads CASSQTSGRTDTQYF. The CDR3, as DNA: TGTGCCAGCTCACAAACTAGCGGACGCACAGATACGCAGTATTTT.